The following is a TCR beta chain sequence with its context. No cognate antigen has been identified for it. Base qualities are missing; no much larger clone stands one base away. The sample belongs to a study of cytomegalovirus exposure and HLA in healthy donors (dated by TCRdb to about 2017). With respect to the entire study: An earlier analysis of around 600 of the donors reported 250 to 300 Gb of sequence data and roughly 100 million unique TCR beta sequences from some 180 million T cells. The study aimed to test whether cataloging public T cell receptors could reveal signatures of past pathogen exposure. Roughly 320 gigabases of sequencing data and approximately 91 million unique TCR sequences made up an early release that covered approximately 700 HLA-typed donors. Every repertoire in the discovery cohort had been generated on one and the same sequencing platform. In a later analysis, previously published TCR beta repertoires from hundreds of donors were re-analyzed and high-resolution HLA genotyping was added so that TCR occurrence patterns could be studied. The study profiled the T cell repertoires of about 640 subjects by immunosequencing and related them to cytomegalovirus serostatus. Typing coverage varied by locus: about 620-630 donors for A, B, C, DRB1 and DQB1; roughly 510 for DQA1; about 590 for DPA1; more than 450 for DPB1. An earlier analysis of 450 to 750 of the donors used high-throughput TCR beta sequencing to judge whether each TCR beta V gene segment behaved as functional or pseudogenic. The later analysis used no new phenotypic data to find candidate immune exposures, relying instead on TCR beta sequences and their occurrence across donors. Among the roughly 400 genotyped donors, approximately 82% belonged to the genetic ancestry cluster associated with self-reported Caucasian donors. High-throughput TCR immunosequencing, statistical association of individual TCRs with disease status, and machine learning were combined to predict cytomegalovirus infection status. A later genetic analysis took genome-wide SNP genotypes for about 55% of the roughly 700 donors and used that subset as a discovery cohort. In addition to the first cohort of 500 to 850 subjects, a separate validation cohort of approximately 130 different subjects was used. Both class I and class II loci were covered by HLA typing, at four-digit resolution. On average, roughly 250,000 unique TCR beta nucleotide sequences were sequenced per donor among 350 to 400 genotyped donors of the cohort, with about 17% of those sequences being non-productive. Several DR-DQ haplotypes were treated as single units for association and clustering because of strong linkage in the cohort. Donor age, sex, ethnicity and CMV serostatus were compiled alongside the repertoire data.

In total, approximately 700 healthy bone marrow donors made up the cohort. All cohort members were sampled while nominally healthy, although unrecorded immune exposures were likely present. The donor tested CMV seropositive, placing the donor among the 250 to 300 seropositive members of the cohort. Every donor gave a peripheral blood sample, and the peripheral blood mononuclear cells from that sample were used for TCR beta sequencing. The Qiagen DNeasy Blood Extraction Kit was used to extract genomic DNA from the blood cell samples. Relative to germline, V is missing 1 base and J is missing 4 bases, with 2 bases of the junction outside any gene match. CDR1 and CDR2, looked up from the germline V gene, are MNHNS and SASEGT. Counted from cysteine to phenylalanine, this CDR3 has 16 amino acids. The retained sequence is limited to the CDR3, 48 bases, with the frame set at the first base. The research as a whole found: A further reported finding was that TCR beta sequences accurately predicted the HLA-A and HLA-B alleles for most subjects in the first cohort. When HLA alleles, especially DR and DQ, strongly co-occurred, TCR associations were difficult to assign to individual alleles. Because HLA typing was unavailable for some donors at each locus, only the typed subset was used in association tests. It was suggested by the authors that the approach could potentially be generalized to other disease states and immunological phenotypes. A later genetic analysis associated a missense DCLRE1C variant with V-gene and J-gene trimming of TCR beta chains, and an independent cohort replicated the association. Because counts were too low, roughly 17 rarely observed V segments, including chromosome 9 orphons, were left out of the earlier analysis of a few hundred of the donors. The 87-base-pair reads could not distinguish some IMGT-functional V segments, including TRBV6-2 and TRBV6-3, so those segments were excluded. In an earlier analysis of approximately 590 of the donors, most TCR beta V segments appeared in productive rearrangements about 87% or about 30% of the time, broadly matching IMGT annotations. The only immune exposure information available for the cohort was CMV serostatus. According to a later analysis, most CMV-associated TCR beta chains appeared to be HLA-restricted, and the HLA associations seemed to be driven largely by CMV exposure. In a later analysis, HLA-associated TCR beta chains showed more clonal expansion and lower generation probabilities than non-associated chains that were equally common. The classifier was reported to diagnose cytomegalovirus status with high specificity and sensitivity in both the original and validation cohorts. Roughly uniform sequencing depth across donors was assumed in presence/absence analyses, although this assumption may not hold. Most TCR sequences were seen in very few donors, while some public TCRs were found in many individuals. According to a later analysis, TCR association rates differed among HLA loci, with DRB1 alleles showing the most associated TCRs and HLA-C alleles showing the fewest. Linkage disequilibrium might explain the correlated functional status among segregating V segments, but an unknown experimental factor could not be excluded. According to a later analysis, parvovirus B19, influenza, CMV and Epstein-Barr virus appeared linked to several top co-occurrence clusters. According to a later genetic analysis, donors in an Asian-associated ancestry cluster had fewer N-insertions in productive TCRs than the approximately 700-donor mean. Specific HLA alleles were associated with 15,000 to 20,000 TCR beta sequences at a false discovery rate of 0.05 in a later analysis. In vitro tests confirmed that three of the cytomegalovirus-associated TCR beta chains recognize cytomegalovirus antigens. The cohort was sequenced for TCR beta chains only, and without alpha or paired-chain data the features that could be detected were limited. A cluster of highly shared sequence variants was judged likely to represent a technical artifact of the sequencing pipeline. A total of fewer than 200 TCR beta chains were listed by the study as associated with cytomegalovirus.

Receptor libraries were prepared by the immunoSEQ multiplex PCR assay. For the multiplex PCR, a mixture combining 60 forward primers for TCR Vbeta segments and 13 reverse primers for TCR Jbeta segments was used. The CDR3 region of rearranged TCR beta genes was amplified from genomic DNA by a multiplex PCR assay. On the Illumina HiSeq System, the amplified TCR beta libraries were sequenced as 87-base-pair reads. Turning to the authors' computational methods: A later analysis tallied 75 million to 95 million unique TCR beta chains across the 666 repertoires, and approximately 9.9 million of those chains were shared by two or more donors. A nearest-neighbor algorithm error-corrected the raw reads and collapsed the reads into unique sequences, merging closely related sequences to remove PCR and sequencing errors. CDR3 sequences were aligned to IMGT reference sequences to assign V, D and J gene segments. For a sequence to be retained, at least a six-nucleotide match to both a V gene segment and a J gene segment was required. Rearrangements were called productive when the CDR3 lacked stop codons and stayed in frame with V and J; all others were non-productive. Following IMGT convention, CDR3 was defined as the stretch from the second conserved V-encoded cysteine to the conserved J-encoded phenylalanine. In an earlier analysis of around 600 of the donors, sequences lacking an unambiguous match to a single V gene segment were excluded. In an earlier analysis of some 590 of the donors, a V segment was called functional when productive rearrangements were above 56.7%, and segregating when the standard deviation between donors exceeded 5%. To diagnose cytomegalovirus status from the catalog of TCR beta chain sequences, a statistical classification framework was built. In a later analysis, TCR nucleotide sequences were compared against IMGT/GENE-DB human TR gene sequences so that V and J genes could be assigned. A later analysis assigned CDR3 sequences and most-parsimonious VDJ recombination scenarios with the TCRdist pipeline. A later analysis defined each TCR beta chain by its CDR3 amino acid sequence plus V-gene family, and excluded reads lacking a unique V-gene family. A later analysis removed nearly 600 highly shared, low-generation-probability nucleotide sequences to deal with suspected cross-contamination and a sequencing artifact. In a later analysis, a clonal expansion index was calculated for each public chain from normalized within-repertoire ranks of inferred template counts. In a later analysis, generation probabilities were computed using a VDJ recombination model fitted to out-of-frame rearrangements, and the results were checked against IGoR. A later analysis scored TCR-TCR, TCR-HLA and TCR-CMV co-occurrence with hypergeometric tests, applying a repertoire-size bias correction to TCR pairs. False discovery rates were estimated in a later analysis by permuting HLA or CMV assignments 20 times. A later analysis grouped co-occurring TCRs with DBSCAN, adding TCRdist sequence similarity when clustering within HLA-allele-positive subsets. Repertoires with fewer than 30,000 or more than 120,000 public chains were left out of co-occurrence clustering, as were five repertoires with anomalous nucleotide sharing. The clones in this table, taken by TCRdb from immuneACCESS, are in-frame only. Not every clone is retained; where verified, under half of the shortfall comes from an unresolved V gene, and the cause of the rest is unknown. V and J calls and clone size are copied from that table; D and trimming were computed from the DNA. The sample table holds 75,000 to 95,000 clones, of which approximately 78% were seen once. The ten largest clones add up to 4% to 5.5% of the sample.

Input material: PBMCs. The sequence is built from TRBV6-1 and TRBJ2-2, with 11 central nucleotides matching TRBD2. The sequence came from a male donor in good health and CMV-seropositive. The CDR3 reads CASSEGLAGLTGELFF. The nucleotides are TGTGCCAGCAGTGAAGGACTAGCGGGGCTCACCGGGGAGCTGTTTTTT.